This T cell receptor (beta chain) was captured in a study of blood T cells in healthy people across ages. Study in general: Template switching captured about one barcoded beta molecule per two T cells.

With a J-beta primer mix and a sample-barcoded 5' primer, a second PCR ran 7 to 11 cycles. In TCRdb, the 5' RACE reads were re-called with MiXCR into one record per CDR3 protein. The data contain about 750,000 distinct CDR3 sequences, about 53% of them seen just once; the ten biggest clones take up around 41%. Points from the study as a whole: Across the age range, TCR beta diversity per million T cells fell in a roughly linear way. It was held that the diversity estimates obtained from one million T cells were underestimates. A conclusive naive versus antigen-experienced comparison was prevented by the unsorted PBMCs.

With regard to this clonotype: What it binds is unknown.

Germline-derived CDR1 and CDR2 are LGHDT and YNNKEL (reference sequence). The CDR3 contains 14 residues. This chain uses TRBV3-1 with TRBJ2-7; tentative D call: TRBD2 (5 bases). The J call is in doubt because the DNA end fits TRBJ2-5 better. The specimen sequenced was blood. This TCR came from a man older than 75 in good health. The chain's CDR3 is CASSLPTRAETQYF. For the CDR3, the DNA is TGTGCCAGCAGCCTGCCCACTAGGGCGGAGACCCAGTACTTC.